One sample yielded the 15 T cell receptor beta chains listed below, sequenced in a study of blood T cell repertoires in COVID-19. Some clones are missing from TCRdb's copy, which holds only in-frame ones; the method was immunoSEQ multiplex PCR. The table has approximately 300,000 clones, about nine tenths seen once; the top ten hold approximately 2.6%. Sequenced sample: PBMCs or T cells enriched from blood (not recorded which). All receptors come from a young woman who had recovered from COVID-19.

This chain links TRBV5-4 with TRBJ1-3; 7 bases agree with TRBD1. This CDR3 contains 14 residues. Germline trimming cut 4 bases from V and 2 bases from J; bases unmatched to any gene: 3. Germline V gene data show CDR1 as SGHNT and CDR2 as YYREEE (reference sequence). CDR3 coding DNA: TGTGCCAGCAGCCCGGGACAGACTGGAAACACCATATATTTT. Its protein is CASSPGQTGNTIYF.

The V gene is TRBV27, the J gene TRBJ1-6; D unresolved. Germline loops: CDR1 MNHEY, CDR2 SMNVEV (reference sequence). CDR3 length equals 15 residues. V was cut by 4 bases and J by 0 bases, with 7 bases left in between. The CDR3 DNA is TGTGCCAGCAGTTCTCACAGCTCCTATAATTCACCCCTCCACTTT. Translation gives CASSSHSSYNSPLHF.

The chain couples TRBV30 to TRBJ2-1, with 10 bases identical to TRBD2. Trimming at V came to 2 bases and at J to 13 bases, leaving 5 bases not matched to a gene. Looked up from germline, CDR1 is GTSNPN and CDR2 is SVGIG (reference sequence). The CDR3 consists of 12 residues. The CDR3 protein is CAWSSWTSGQFF. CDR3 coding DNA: TGTGCCTGGAGTTCGTGGACTAGCGGACAGTTCTTC.

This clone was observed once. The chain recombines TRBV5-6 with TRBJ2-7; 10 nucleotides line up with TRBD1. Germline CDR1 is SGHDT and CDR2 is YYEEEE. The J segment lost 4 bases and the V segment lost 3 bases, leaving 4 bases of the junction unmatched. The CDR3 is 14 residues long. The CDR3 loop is CASSSGGQGYEQYF. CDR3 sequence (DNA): TGTGCCAGCAGCTCGGGGGGACAGGGGTACGAGCAGTACTTC.

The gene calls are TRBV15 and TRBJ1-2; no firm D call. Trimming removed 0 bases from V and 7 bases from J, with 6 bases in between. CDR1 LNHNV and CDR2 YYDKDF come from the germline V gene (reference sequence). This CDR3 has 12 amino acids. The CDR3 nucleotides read TGTGCCACCAGCAGAGATTTCGGTGGCTACACCTTC. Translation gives CATSRDFGGYTF.

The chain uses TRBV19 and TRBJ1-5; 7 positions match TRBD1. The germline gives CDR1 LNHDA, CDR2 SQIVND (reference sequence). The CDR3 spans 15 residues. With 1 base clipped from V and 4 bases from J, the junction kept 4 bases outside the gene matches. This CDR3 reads CASSIGRGRNQPQHF. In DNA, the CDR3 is TGTGCCAGTAGTATAGGAAGGGGGCGAAATCAGCCCCAGCATTTT.

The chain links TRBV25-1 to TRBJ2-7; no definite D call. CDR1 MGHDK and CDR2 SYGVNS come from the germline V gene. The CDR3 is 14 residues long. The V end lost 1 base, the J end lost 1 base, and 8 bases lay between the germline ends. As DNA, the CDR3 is TGTGCCAGCAGTGAATTCCTGAGGTCCTACGAGCAGTACTTC. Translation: CASSEFLRSYEQYF.

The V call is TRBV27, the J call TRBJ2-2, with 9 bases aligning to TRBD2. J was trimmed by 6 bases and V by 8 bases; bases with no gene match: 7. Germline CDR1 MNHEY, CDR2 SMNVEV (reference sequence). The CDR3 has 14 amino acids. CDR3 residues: CASGSGGLAGELFF. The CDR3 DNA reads TGTGCCAGCGGTAGCGGGGGTCTAGCCGGGGAGCTGTTTTTT.

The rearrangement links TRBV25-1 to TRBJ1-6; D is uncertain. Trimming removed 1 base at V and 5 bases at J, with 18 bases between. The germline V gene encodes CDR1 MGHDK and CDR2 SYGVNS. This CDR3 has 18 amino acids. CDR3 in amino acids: CASSEFFFGGQDNSPLHF. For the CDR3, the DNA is TGTGCCAGCAGTGAATTTTTTTTCGGAGGTCAGGATAATTCACCCCTCCACTTT.

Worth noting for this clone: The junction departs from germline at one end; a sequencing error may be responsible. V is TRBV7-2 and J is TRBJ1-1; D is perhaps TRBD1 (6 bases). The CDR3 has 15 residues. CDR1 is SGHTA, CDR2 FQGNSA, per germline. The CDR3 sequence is CASTLQGDGNTEAFF. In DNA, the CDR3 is TGTGCCAGCACCTTACAGGGCGATGGAAACACTGAAGCTTTCTTT.

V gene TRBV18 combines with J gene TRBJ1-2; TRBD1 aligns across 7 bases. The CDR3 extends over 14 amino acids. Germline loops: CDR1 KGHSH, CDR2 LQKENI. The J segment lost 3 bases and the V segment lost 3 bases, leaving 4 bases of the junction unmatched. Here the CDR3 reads CASSPGQLDYGYTF. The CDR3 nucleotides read TGTGCCAGCTCACCGGGACAGTTGGACTATGGCTACACCTTC. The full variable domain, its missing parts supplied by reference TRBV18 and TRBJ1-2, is NAGVMQNPRHLVRRRGQEARLRCSPMKGHSHVYWYRQLPEEGLKFMVYLQKENIIDESGMPKERFSAEFPKEGPSILRIQQVVRGDSAAYFCASSPGQLDYGYTFGSGTRLTVV.

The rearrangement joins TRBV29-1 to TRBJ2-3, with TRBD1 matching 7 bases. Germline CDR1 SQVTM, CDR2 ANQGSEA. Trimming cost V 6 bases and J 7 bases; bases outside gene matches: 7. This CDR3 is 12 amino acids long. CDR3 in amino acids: CSVALQGYTQYF. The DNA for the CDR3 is TGCAGCGTGGCATTACAGGGGTATACGCAGTATTTT.

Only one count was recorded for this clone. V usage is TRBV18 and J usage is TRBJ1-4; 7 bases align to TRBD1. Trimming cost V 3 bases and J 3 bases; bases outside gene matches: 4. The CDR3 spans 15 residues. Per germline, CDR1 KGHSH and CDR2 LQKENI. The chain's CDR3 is CASSPTGVANEKLFF. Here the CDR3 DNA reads TGTGCCAGCTCACCTACAGGGGTGGCTAATGAAAAACTGTTTTTT.

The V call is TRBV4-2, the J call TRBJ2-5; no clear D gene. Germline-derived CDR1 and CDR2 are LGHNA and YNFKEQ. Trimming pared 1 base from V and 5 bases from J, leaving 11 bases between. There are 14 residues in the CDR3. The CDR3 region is CASSQVSPSETQYF. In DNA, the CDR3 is TGTGCCAGCAGCCAAGTAAGCCCTTCGGAGACCCAGTACTTC.

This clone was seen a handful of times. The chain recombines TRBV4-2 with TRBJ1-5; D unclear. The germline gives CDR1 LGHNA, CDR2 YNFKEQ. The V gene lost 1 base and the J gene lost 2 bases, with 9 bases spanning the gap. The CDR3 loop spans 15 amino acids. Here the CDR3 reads CASSQGLDGNQPQHF. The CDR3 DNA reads TGTGCCAGCAGCCAAGGCCTAGACGGCAATCAGCCCCAGCATTTT.